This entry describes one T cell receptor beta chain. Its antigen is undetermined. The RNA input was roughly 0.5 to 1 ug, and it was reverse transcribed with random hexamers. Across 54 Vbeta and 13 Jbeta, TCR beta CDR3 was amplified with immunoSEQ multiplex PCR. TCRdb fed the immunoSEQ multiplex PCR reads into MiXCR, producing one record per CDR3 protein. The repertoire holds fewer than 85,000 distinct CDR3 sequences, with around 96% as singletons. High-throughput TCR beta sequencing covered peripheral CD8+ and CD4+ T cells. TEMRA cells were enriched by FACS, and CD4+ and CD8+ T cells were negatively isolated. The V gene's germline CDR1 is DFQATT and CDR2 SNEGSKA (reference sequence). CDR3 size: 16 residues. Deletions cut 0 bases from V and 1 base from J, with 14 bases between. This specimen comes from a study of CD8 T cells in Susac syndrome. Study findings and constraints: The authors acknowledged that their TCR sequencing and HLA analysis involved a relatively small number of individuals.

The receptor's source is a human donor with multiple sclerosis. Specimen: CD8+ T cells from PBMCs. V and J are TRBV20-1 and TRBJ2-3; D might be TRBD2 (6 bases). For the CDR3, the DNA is TGCAGTGCTAGAGATTATGGCGGGAAGCGCACAGATACGCAGTATTTT. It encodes CSARDYGGKRTDTQYF.